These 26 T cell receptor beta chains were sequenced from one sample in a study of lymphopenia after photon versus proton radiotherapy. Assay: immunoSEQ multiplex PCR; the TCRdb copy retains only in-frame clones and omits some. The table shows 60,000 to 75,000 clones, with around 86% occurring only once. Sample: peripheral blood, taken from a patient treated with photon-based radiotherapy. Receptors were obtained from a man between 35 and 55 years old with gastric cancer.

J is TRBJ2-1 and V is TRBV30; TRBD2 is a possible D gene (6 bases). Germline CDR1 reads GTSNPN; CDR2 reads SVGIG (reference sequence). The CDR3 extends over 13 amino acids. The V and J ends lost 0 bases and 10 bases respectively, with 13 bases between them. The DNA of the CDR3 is TGTGCCTGGAGTGTTAGTGGGGAGGACGAGCAGTTCTTC. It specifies CAWSVSGEDEQFF. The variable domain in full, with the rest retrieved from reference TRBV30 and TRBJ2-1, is SQTIHQWPATLVQPVGSPLSLECTVEGTSNPNLYWYRQAAGRGLQLLFYSVGIGQISSEVPQNLSASRPQDRQFILSSKKLLLSDSGFYLCAWSVSGEDEQFFGPGTRLTVL.

This chain's CDR3 is CASSRGQGGANYGYTF. CDR3 nucleotides: TGTGCCAGCAGCCGAGGACAGGGGGGAGCTAACTATGGCTACACCTTC. The V call is TRBV7-9, the J call TRBJ1-2; TRBD1 matches at 10 bases. V shed 5 bases, J shed 0 bases, and the junction held 6 bases outside the gene matches. Germline-derived CDR1 and CDR2 are SEHNR and FQNEAQ (reference sequence). The CDR3 loop spans 16 amino acids.

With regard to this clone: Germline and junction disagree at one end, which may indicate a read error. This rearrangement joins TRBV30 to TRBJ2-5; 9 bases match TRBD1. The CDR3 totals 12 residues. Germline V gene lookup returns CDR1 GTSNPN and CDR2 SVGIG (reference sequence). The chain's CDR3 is CAWSVRQGGMDF. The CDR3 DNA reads TGTGCCTGGAGTGTACGACAGGGGGGAATGGACTTC.

In DNA form, the CDR3 reads TGTGCCAGCAGCTGGACAGGGGGGAACACTGAAGCTTTCTTT. Amino acid sequence: CASSWTGGNTEAFF. The chain employs TRBV5-4 and TRBJ1-1; 10 bases fit TRBD1. The CDR3 extends over 14 amino acids. The germline gives CDR1 SGHNT, CDR2 YYREEE (reference sequence). V trimming: 3 bases; J trimming: 1 base; junction bases outside the gene matches: 0.

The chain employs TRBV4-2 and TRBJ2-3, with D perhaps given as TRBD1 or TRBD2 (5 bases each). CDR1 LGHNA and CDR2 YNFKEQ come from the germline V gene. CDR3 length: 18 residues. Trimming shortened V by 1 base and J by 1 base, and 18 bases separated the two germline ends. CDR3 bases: TGTGCCAGCAGCCAAGTTCGGTACTCTGGGGACCGCACAGATACGCAGTATTTT. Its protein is CASSQVRYSGDRTDTQYF.

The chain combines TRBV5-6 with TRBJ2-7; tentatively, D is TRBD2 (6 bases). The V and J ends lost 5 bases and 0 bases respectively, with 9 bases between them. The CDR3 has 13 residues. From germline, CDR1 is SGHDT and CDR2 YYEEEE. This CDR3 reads CASSWGDSYEQYF. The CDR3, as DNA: TGTGCCAGCAGTTGGGGGGACTCCTACGAGCAGTACTTC. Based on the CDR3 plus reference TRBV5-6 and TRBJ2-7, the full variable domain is DAGVTQSPTHLIKTRGQQVTLRCSPKSGHDTVSWYQQALGQGPQFIFQYYEEEERQRGNFPDRFSGHQFPNYSSELNVNALLLGDSALYLCASSWGDSYEQYFGPGTRLTVT.

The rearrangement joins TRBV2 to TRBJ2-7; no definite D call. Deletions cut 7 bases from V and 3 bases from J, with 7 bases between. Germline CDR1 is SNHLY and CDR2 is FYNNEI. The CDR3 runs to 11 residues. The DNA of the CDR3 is TGTGCCAGCATGGACCACTACGAGCAGTACTTC. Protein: CASMDHYEQYF.

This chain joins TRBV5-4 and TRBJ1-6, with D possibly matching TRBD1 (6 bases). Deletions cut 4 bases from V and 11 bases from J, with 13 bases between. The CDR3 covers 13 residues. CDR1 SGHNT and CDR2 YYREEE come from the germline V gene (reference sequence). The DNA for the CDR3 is TGTGCCAGCAGCCTACAGGGCTCCCCACCCCTCCACTTT. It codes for CASSLQGSPPLHF.

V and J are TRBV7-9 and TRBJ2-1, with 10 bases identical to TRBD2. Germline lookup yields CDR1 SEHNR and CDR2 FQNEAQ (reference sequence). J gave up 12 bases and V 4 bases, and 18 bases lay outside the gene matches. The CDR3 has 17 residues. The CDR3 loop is CASSSSLLAGGQGGQFF. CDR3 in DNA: TGTGCCAGCAGCTCAAGTTTATTAGCGGGGGGTCAGGGAGGGCAGTTCTTC.

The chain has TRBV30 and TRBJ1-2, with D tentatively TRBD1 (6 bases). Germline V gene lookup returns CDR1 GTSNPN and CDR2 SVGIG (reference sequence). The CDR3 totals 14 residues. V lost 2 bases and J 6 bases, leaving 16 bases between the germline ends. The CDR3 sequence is CAWSFTGTTNGYTF. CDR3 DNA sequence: TGTGCCTGGAGTTTTACAGGGACAACCAATGGCTACACCTTC. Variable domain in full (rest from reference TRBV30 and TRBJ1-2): SQTIHQWPATLVQPVGSPLSLECTVEGTSNPNLYWYRQAAGRGLQLLFYSVGIGQISSEVPQNLSASRPQDRQFILSSKKLLLSDSGFYLCAWSFTGTTNGYTFGSGTRLTVV.

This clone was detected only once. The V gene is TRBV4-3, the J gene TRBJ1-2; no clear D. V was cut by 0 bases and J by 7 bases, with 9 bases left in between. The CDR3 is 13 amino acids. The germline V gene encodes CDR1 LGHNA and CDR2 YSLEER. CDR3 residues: CASSQDQLGGYTF. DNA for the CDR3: TGCGCCAGCAGCCAAGATCAGTTGGGTGGCTACACCTTC.

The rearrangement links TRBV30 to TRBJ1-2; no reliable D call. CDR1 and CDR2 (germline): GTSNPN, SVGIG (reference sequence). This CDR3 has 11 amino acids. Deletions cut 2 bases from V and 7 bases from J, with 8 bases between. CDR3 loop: CAWSNLGGYTF. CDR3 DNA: TGTGCCTGGAGTAACCTGGGTGGCTACACCTTC. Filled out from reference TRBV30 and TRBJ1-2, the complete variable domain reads SQTIHQWPATLVQPVGSPLSLECTVEGTSNPNLYWYRQAAGRGLQLLFYSVGIGQISSEVPQNLSASRPQDRQFILSSKKLLLSDSGFYLCAWSNLGGYTFGSGTRLTVV.

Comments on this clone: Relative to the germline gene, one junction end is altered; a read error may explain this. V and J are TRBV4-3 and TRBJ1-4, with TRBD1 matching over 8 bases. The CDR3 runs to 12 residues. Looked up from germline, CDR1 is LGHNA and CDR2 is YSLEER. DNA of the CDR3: TGCGCCAGCAGCCCTAGTGGGGGACAGGCGGTTTTT. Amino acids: CASSPSGGQAVF.

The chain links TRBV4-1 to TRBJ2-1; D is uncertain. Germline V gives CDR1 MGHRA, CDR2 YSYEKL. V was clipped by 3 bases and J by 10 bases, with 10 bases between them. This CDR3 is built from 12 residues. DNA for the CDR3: TGCGCCAGCAGCCACCAGTTCGAGGAGCAGTTCTTC. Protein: CASSHQFEEQFF.

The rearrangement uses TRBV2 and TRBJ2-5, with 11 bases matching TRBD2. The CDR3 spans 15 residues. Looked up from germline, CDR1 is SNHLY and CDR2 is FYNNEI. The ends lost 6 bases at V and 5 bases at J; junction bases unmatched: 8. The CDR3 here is CASRETSGVAETQYF. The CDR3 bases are TGTGCCAGCAGGGAGACTAGCGGGGTGGCTGAGACCCAGTACTTC.

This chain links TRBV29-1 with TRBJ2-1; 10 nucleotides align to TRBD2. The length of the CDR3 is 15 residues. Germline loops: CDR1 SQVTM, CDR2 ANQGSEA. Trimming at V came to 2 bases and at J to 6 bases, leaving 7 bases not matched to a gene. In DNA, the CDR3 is TGCAGCGTTGAACCGTCCAGCGGGGGGGCCAATGAGCAGTTCTTC. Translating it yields CSVEPSSGGANEQFF.

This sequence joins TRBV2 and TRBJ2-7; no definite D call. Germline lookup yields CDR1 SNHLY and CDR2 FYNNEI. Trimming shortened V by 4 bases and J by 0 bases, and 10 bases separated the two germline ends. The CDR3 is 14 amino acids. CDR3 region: CASSVGRNSYEQYF. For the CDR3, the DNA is TGTGCCAGCAGTGTTGGCAGAAACTCCTACGAGCAGTACTTC.

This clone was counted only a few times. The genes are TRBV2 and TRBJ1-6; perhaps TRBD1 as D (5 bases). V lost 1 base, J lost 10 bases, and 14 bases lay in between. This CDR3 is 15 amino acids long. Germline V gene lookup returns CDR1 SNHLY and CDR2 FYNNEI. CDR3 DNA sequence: TGTGCCAGCAGTGAAGAGGCAGGGATGGGCTCACCCCTCCACTTT. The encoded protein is CASSEEAGMGSPLHF.

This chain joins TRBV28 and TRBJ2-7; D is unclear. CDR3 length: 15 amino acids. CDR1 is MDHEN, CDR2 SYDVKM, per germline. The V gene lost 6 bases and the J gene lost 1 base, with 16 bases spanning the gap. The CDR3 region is CASSPDVKISYEQYF. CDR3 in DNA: TGTGCCAGCAGCCCGGACGTGAAGATATCCTACGAGCAGTACTTC.

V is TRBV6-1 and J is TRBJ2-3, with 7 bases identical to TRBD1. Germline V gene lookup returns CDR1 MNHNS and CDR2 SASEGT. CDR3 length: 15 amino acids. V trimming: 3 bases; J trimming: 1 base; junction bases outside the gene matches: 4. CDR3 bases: TGTGCCAGCAGTGATAGGGACAGAGGCACAGATACGCAGTATTTT. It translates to CASSDRDRGTDTQYF.

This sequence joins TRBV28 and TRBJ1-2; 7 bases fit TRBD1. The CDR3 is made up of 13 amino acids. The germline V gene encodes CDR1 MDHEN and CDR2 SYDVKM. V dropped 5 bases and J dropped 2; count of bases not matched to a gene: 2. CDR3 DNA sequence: TGTGCCAGCAGTCCAGGGGGAAACTATGGCTACACCTTC. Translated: CASSPGGNYGYTF.

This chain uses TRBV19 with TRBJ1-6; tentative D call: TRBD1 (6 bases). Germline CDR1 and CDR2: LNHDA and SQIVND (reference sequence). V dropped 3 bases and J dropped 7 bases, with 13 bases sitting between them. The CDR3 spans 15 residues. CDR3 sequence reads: CASSINGQGNSPLHF. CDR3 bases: TGTGCCAGTAGTATCAATGGGCAGGGGAATTCACCCCTCCACTTT.

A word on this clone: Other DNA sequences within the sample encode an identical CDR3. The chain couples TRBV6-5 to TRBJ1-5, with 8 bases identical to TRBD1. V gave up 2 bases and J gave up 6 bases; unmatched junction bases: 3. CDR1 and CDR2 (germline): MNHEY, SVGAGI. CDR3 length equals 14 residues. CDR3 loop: CASSYGQGGQPQHF. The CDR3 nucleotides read TGTGCCAGCAGTTACGGACAGGGTGGTCAGCCCCAGCATTTT.

For the CDR3, the DNA is TGTGCCAGCAGCTTGGTTGGGGGACAGGGAAACATTCAGTACTTC. Residues: CASSLVGGQGNIQYF. J is TRBJ2-4 and V is TRBV5-6; 9 bases map to TRBD1. The V gene end was trimmed by 0 bases and the J gene end by 6 bases; junction bases not matched to a gene: 4. The germline V gene has CDR1 SGHDT and CDR2 YYEEEE. The CDR3 runs 15 residues.

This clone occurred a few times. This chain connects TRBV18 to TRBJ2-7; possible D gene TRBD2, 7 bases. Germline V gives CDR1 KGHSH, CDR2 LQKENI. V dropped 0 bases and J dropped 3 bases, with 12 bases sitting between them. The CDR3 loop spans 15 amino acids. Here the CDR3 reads CASSPPGGPVYEQYF. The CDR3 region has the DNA TGTGCCAGCTCACCACCCGGGGGGCCCGTCTACGAGCAGTACTTC.

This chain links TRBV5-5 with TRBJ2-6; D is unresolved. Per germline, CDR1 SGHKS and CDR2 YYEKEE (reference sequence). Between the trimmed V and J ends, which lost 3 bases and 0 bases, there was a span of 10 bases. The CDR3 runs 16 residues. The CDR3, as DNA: TGTGCCAGCAGCTCGGACGAATACTCTGGGGCCAACGTCCTGACTTTC. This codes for CASSSDEYSGANVLTF. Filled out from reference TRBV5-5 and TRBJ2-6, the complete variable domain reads DAGVTQSPTHLIKTRGQQVTLRCSPISGHKSVSWYQQVLGQGPQFIFQYYEKEERGRGNFPDRFSARQFPNYSSELNVNALLLGDSALYLCASSSDEYSGANVLTFGAGSRLTVL.